These 32 T cell receptor beta chains share one sample of origin, sequenced in a study of blood T cell repertoires in COVID-19 (dated by TCRdb to 2018 to 2021). Library preparation used the immunoSEQ multiplex PCR assay. The clones in this table, taken by TCRdb from immuneACCESS, are in-frame only. Not every clone is retained; where verified, under half of the shortfall comes from an unresolved V gene, and the cause of the rest is unknown. Across this sample there are fewer than 400,000 clones, with under 95% seen only once. The ten largest make up about a fifth of the sample. The sequenced sample was PBMCs or T cells enriched from blood (not recorded which). The receptor source for this set is a woman aged 25 to 45 who had recovered from COVID-19.

This clone was seen once. This chain links TRBV6-2 or TRBV6-3 with TRBJ1-5; D unclear. V was trimmed by 4 bases and J by 6 bases, leaving 10 bases between them. This CDR3 has 13 residues. CDR1 is MNHEY and CDR2 is SVGEGT in the germline V gene. CDR3: CASSFSFRQPQHF. Here the CDR3 DNA reads TGTGCCAGCAGTTTTTCTTTCCGTCAGCCCCAGCATTTT.

The V gene is TRBV7-8, the J gene TRBJ2-7; the D gene is possibly TRBD2 (5 bases). Germline assignment: CDR1 SGHVS and CDR2 FQNEAQ. Trimming removed 5 bases from V and 2 bases from J, with 16 bases in between. There are 15 residues in the CDR3. DNA of the CDR3: TGTGCCAGCAGCCTAGTAGGGAGTAAAGCCTACGAGCAGTACTTC. It codes for CASSLVGSKAYEQYF.

The V and J genes are TRBV28 and TRBJ2-4; the D gene is possibly TRBD1 (6 bases). V was cut by 6 bases and J by 6 bases, with 18 bases left in between. Germline V gene lookup returns CDR1 MDHEN and CDR2 SYDVKM. The CDR3 is 15 residues long. The CDR3 loop is CASRPSRGLLNIQYF. The DNA of the CDR3 is TGTGCCAGCAGACCGAGCAGGGGCCTACTAAACATTCAGTACTTC.

The V gene is TRBV10-1, the J gene TRBJ1-4, with D perhaps TRBD1 (5 bases). Germline assignment: CDR1 WNHNN and CDR2 SYGVQD (reference sequence). Trimming took 4 bases from V and 1 from J, leaving 13 bases between them. The CDR3 spans 16 residues. DNA for the CDR3: TGCGCCAGCAGTGGTAAAAATGACAGAACTAATGAAAAACTGTTTTTT. Amino acids: CASSGKNDRTNEKLFF.

The chain is built from TRBV27 and TRBJ2-7; TRBD2 matches 8 bases. This CDR3 region has 15 residues. The germline V gene encodes CDR1 MNHEY and CDR2 SMNVEV (reference sequence). Losses at the gene ends were 3 bases for V and 2 bases for J; bases not matched to a gene: 6. The DNA of the CDR3 is TGTGCCAGCAGTTTCGGGGCGGGAGGTCCCTACGAGCAGTACTTC. This gives the protein CASSFGAGGPYEQYF.

The rearrangement links TRBV28 to TRBJ2-2; D perhaps matches TRBD2 (6 bases). V gave up 3 bases and J gave up 4 bases, with 15 bases separating them. This CDR3 spans 16 amino acids. The germline V gene has CDR1 MDHEN and CDR2 SYDVKM. The CDR3 region has the DNA TGTGCCAGCAGTTTCGGGGGAGCGGCGAGCACCGGGGAGCTGTTTTTT. Protein: CASSFGGAASTGELFF. The variable domain in full, with the rest retrieved from reference TRBV28 and TRBJ2-2, is DVKVTQSSRYLVKRTGEKVFLECVQDMDHENMFWYRQDPGLGLRLIYFSYDVKMKEKGDIPEGYSVSREKKERFSLILESASTNQTSMYLCASSFGGAASTGELFFGEGSRLTVL.

V and J are TRBV6-5 and TRBJ2-7, with 9 positions matching TRBD2. This CDR3 has 13 amino acids. V shed 6 bases and J 4 bases; nucleotides not matched to a gene: 4. The germline V gene has CDR1 MNHEY and CDR2 SVGAGI. CDR3: CASRVAGDYEQYF. The CDR3, as DNA: TGTGCCAGCAGGGTAGCGGGGGATTACGAGCAGTACTTC.

The rearrangement links TRBV5-1 to TRBJ2-1; 16 nucleotides agree with TRBD2. The germline V gene encodes CDR1 SGHRS and CDR2 YFSETQ. The CDR3 consists of 22 residues. V lost 0 bases, J lost 0 bases, and 12 bases stayed unmatched. The CDR3 sequence is CASSLGTLGTSGGAGSYNEQFF. CDR3 DNA sequence: TGCGCCAGCAGCTTGGGGACTCTCGGGACTAGCGGGGGGGCCGGCTCCTACAATGAGCAGTTCTTC.

The gene calls are TRBV4-3 and TRBJ1-2, with 9 bases aligning to TRBD1. The V gene end was trimmed by 3 bases and the J gene end by 2 bases; junction bases not matched to a gene: 10. The CDR3 spans 17 residues. Germline V CDR1 and CDR2: LGHNA, YSLEER. The CDR3 loop reads CASSQGAGTGKNYGYTF. DNA for the CDR3: TGCGCCAGCAGCCAGGGGGCCGGGACAGGGAAGAACTATGGCTACACCTTC.

CDR3 bases: TGTGCCAGCAGCCGCCCGGGTCCCACCAATGAGCAGTTCTTC. It yields the protein CASSRPGPTNEQFF. The chain joins TRBV14 to TRBJ2-1; no definite D call. CDR1 is SGHDN and CDR2 is FVKESK in the germline V gene. V gave up 4 bases and J gave up 6 bases, with 13 bases separating them. This CDR3 contains 14 residues.

J is TRBJ2-7 and V is TRBV5-3, with TRBD2 identical over 9 bases. TRBV5-3 is placed among ORFs of uncertain function. With 5 bases clipped from V and 7 bases from J, the junction kept 10 bases outside the gene matches. The CDR3 loop spans 14 amino acids. CDR3: CARRCGTSTREQYF. The CDR3 bases are TGTGCCAGAAGGTGCGGGACTAGCACCCGAGAGCAGTACTTC.

CDR3: CASSLGTSVAYEQYF. The DNA of the CDR3 is TGTGCCAGCAGCCTAGGGACTAGCGTAGCCTACGAGCAGTACTTC. The chain recombines TRBV7-2 with TRBJ2-7, with 10 bases that match TRBD2. Germline CDR1 is SGHTA and CDR2 is FQGNSA. The CDR3 length is 15 residues. The junction had 6 bases not matched to a gene; V was cut back by 5 bases and J by 2 bases.

The CDR3 protein is CASSQGRGQGGGYTF. DNA of the CDR3: TGCGCCAGCAGCCAAGGCAGGGGACAGGGAGGTGGCTACACCTTC. J is TRBJ1-2 and V is TRBV4-1; TRBD1 matches at 9 bases. The length of the CDR3 is 15 residues. Germline V gene sequence: CDR1 MGHRA, CDR2 YSYEKL. Trimming at V came to 1 base and at J to 7 bases, leaving 7 bases not matched to a gene.

This chain connects TRBV27 to TRBJ2-5; TRBD2 matches at 13 bases. The germline CDR1 and CDR2 sequences are MNHEY and SMNVEV (reference sequence). With 1 base clipped from V and 4 bases from J, the junction kept 18 bases outside the gene matches. This CDR3 spans 21 amino acids. The CDR3 protein is CASSLFGGTPGLAGWRETQYF. CDR3 DNA sequence: TGTGCCAGCAGTTTATTTGGGGGGACTCCGGGACTAGCGGGATGGAGAGAGACCCAGTACTTC.

The chain joins TRBV5-8 to TRBJ1-2, with D possibly TRBD1 on 5 matching bases. The ends were cut back, 4 bases at V and 0 bases at J, with 13 bases in the middle. CDR1 and CDR2 from the germline V gene are SGHTS and YDEGEE. This CDR3 contains 15 residues. The CDR3 sequence is CASSTTGSPNYGYTF. CDR3 coding DNA: TGTGCCAGCAGCACCACAGGTTCACCTAACTATGGCTACACCTTC.

V and J are TRBV6-1 and TRBJ2-7; 10 bases line up with TRBD2. The CDR3 is 16 amino acids. The germline CDR1 and CDR2 sequences are MNHNS and SASEGT. Trimming at V came to 0 bases and at J to 3 bases, leaving 5 bases not matched to a gene. The CDR3 sequence is CASSEALAGLYYEQYF. CDR3 bases: TGTGCCAGCAGTGAAGCACTAGCGGGGCTTTACTACGAGCAGTACTTC.

The V gene is TRBV24-1, the J gene TRBJ1-2; D remains unclear. V was trimmed by 6 bases and J by 0 bases, leaving 7 bases between them. CDR1 and CDR2 (germline): KGHDR, SFDVKD. The CDR3 length is 13 residues. The CDR3 bases are TGTGCCACCAGTAGAGCGACTAACTATGGCTACACCTTC. Its translation is CATSRATNYGYTF.

V gene TRBV5-4 combines with J gene TRBJ2-7; the match to TRBD1 covers 8 bases. Germline lookup yields CDR1 SGHNT and CDR2 YYREEE (reference sequence). The CDR3 contains 16 residues. V dropped 0 bases and J dropped 0; count of bases not matched to a gene: 5. This CDR3 is CASSLGTGRHSYEQYF. The DNA of the CDR3 is TGTGCCAGCAGCTTGGGGACAGGGCGGCACTCCTACGAGCAGTACTTC.

This clone appeared a single time. The J gene is TRBJ1-1, the V gene TRBV5-4; no clear D gene. This CDR3 is 13 amino acids long. CDR1 is SGHNT and CDR2 is YYREEE in the germline V gene (reference sequence). Trimming shortened V by 5 bases and J by 0 bases, and 8 bases separated the two germline ends. The DNA of the CDR3 is TGTGCCAGCAGTACAAACGTGAACACTGAAGCTTTCTTT. This gives the protein CASSTNVNTEAFF. Supplemented by reference TRBV5-4 and TRBJ1-1, the full variable domain reads ETGVTQSPTHLIKTRGQQVTLRCSSQSGHNTVSWYQQALGQGPQFIFQYYREEENGRGNFPPRFSGLQFPNYSSELNVNALELDDSALYLCASSTNVNTEAFFGQGTRLTVV.

The gene calls are TRBV5-1 and TRBJ1-4; the D gene is possibly TRBD1 (5 bases). V was cut by 4 bases and J by 5 bases, with 15 bases left in between. Per germline, CDR1 SGHRS and CDR2 YFSETQ. The CDR3 totals 15 residues. The CDR3: CASSLTGLINEKLFF. The CDR3 region has the DNA TGCGCCAGCAGCCTGACGGGACTGATAAATGAAAAACTGTTTTTT.

This chain links TRBV2 with TRBJ2-1; TRBD2 matches at 14 bases. Germline-derived CDR1 and CDR2 are SNHLY and FYNNEI. Unmatched junction bases numbered 5, after V lost 9 bases and J lost 1 base. CDR3 length: 16 amino acids. The DNA of the CDR3 is TGTGCCAGAGGGACTAGCGGGGGCCGATCCTACAATGAGCAGTTCTTC. Its translation: CARGTSGGRSYNEQFF.

The chain employs TRBV19 and TRBJ2-7, with TRBD2 matching over 12 bases. The CDR3 spans 16 residues. Germline V gives CDR1 LNHDA, CDR2 SQIVND (reference sequence). The ends lost 5 bases at V and 3 bases at J; junction bases unmatched: 8. CDR3 sequence: CASSEGLAGLFYEQYF. CDR3 nucleotides: TGTGCCAGTAGTGAAGGACTAGCGGGACTTTTCTACGAGCAGTACTTC.

This chain links TRBV5-1 with TRBJ1-2; D is possibly TRBD1 (5 bases). Trimming cost V 0 bases and J 6 bases, with 21 bases left between them. The germline V gene encodes CDR1 SGHRS and CDR2 YFSETQ. This CDR3 contains 17 residues. The CDR3 spells CASSLAPLGQGLDGYTF. CDR3 bases: TGCGCCAGCAGCTTGGCCCCCCTCGGTCAGGGATTGGATGGCTACACCTTC.

CDR3 in amino acids: CASSLSRGTYNEQFF. For the CDR3, the DNA is TGTGCCAGCAGCCTAAGTCGGGGGACCTACAATGAGCAGTTCTTC. The chain combines TRBV6-5 with TRBJ2-1, with a tentative D call TRBD2 (6 bases). The CDR3 runs 15 residues. The V end was cut by 6 bases, the J end by 2 bases, with 14 bases between. Germline CDR1 and CDR2: MNHEY and SVGAGI.

This clone was picked up one time. This chain links TRBV5-8 with TRBJ2-1; a weak D match, TRBD1 (6 bases). The CDR3 has 17 amino acids. Germline CDR1 reads SGHTS; CDR2 reads YDEGEE. V was cut by 3 bases and J by 0 bases, with 16 bases left in between. CDR3 amino acids: CASSYGRTAPSYNEQFF. The CDR3, as DNA: TGTGCCAGCAGCTACGGTCGGACAGCGCCCTCCTACAATGAGCAGTTCTTC.

The chain links TRBV19 to TRBJ1-5, with a tentative D call TRBD1 (6 bases). Per germline, CDR1 LNHDA and CDR2 SQIVND (reference sequence). V lost 9 bases to trimming and J lost 2 bases, with 26 bases between them. The CDR3 is made up of 18 amino acids. For the CDR3, the DNA is TGTGCCAGCCGACGGCGGCAGGGGAAGGGTCTGGGCAATCAGCCCCAGCATTTT. Protein: CASRRRQGKGLGNQPQHF.

The chain has TRBV29-1 and TRBJ2-1; D might be TRBD1 (6 bases). Germline CDR1 is SQVTM and CDR2 is ANQGSEA. V shed 3 bases and J shed 5 bases, with 8 bases lying between them. The CDR3 length is 12 residues. The CDR3 spells CSVENRDNEQFF. The CDR3, as DNA: TGCAGCGTTGAGAACAGGGACAATGAGCAGTTCTTC.

The chain carries TRBV28 and TRBJ2-1; 8 bases match TRBD2. Germline values: CDR1 MDHEN, CDR2 SYDVKM. This CDR3 comprises 15 residues. V shed 3 bases, J shed 8 bases, and the junction held 9 bases outside the gene matches. This chain's CDR3 is CASSFEAGARDEQFF. Here the CDR3 DNA reads TGTGCCAGCAGTTTCGAAGCGGGGGCCAGGGATGAGCAGTTCTTC.

This chain links TRBV11-3 with TRBJ1-1; 7 nucleotides match TRBD1. CDR3 length: 15 residues. The trim removed 3 bases at V and 3 bases at J, leaving 7 bases unmatched. Germline assignment: CDR1 SGHNT and CDR2 YENEEA. The DNA for the CDR3 is TGTGCCAGCAGCTTGGCGGGACAGTCGGACACTGAAGCTTTCTTT. This gives the protein CASSLAGQSDTEAFF.

The V and J genes are TRBV28 and TRBJ1-5; D remains unclear. The CDR3 contains 15 residues. Germline V lookup: CDR1 MDHEN, CDR2 SYDVKM. Trimming stripped 6 bases from V and 5 bases from J, with 17 bases between. The CDR3 nucleotides read TGTGCCAGCAGCCGCGGAGTCTTCTCTTATCAGCCCCAGCATTTT. Amino acids: CASSRGVFSYQPQHF.

J is TRBJ2-1 and V is TRBV7-2; 8 bases match TRBD1. This CDR3 comprises 14 residues. Germline CDR1 is SGHTA and CDR2 is FQGNSA. The V and J ends lost 1 base and 5 bases, in that order; junction bases with no gene match: 1. The CDR3 is CASSLGTGHNEQFF. The CDR3 DNA is TGTGCCAGCAGCTTAGGGACAGGGCACAATGAGCAGTTCTTC. The variable domain in full, completed from reference TRBV7-2 and TRBJ2-1, reads GAGVSQSPSNKVTEKGKDVELRCDPISGHTALYWYRQSLGQGLEFLIYFQGNSAPDKSGLPSDRFSAERTGGSVSTLTIQRTQQEDSAVYLCASSLGTGHNEQFFGPGTRLTVL.

Only one count was recorded for this clone. V is TRBV27 and J is TRBJ2-3; 7 nucleotides match TRBD1. The CDR3 consists of 13 residues. Trimming at V came to 8 bases and at J to 1 base, leaving 3 bases not matched to a gene. CDR1 is MNHEY, CDR2 SMNVEV, per germline (reference sequence). For the CDR3, the DNA is TGTGCCAGCGGCCAGGGGGGCACAGATACGCAGTATTTT. Amino acid sequence: CASGQGGTDTQYF.